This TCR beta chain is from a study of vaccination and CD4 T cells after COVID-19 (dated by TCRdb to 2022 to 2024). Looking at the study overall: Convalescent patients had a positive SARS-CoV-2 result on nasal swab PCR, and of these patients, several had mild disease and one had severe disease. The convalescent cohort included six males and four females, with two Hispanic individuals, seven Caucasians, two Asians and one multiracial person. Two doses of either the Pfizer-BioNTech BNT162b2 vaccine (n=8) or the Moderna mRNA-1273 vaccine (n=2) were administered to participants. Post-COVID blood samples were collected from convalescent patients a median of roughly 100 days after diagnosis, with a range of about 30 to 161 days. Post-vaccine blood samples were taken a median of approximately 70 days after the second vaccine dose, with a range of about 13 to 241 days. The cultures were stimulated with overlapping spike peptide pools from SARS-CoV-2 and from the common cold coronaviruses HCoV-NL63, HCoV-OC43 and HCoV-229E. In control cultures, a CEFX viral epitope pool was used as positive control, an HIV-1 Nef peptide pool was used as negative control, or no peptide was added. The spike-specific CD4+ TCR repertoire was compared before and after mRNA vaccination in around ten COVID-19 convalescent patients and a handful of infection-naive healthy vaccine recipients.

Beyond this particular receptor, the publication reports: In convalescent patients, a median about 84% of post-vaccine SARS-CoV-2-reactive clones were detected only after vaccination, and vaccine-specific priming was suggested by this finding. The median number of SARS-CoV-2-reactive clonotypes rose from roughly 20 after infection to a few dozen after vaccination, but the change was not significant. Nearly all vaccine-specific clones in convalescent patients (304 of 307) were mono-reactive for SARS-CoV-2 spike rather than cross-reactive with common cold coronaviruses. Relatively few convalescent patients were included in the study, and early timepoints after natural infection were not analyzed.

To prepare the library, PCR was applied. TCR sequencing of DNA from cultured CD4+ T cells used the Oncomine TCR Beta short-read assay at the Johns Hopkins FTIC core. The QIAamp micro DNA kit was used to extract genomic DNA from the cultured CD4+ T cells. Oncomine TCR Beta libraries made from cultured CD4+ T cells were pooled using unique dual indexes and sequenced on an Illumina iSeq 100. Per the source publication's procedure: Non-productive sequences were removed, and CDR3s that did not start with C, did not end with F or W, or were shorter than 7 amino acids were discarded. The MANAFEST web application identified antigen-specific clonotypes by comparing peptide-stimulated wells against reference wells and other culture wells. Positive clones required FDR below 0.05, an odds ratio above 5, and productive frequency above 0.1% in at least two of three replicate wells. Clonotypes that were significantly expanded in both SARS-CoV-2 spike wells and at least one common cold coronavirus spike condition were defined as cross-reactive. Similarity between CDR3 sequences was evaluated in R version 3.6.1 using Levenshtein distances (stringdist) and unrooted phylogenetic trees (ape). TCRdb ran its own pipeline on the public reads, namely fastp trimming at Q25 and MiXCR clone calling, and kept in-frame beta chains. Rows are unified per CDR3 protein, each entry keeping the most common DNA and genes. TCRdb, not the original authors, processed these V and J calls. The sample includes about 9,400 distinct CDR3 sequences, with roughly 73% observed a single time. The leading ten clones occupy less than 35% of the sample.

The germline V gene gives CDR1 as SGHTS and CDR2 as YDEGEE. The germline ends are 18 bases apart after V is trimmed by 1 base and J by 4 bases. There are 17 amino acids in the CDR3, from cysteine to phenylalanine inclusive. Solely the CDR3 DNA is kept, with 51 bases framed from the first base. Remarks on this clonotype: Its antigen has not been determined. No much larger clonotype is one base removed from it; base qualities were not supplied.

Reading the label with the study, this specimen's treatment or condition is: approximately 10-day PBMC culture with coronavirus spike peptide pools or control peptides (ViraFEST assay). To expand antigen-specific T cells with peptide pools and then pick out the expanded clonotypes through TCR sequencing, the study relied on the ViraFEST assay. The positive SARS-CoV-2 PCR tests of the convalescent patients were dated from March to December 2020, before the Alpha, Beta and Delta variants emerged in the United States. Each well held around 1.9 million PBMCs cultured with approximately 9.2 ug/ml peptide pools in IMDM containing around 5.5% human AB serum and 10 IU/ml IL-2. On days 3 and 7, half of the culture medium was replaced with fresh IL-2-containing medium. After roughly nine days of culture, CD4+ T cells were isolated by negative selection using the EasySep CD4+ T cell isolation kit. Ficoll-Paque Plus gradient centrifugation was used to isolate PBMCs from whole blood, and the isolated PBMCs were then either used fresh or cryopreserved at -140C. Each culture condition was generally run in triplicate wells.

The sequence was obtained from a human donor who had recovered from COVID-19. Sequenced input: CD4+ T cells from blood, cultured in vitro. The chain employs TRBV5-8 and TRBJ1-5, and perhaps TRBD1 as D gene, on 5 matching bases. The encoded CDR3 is CASSLLVLGGRNQPQHF. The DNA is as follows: TGTGCCAGCAGCTTGTTGGTCTTGGGGGGTCGGAATCAGCCCCAGCATTTT.